This T cell receptor beta chain was identified during a study of T cells in Graves' hyperthyroidism and ophthalmopathy. Study conclusions and caveats: The model's output predicted ophthalmopathy at a median of roughly 6 months prior to onset.

TCR beta CDR3 regions were amplified from RNA transcripts. The HTBI primer set served for first-round RT-PCR of the TCR CDR3. From the multiplex PCR reads, TCRdb called clonotypes with MiXCR, one entry per CDR3 protein. The data contain approximately 220,000 distinct CDR3 sequences, around 17% of them singletons. Clinical symptoms, serum thyroxine and TRAb, thyroid ultrasound and orbital computed tomography were used for the diagnoses. There are many counts of this clonotype. As yet, its antigen is unknown. The clonotype was recovered from a man aged 35-49 years with Graves' hyperthyroidism. Input material: blood.

The CDR3 DNA follows: TGTGCCAGCAGCCACGAAGGGACAGTCGCCCACGAGCAGTACTTC. Encoded protein: CASSHEGTVAHEQYF. The chain links TRBV7-9 to TRBJ2-7; TRBD1 agrees at 7 bases. CDR3 length equals 15 residues. Germline CDR1 SEHNR, CDR2 FQNEAQ (reference sequence). With V trimmed by 5 bases and J by 5 bases, 12 bases remained unmatched.